This T cell receptor (beta chain) is from a study of early T cells in non-severe SARS-CoV-2 infection. At the level of the study: Unsorted whole-blood RNA was sequenced in bulk, leaving chains unpaired.

This clonotype was counted at least ten times. Its antigen is unknown. Study observations and caveats: In VDJdb matching, anti-spike CD8 responses were favored while private and CD4 specificities went missing.

Individually, cDNA molecules had unique molecular identifiers attached to them. TCRdb reanalysed the 5' RACE reads using MiXCR and keeps one entry per CDR3 protein. The table has about 27,000 distinct CDR3 sequences, 2.9% seen once. What was sequenced was whole blood. The clonotype originates from an adult who was a healthcare worker with PCR-confirmed SARS-CoV-2 infection or an uninfected control (not recorded which).

CDR3 sequence: CSAVTGTYQETQYF. The DNA of the CDR3 is TGCAGTGCTGTGACAGGAACTTATCAAGAGACCCAGTACTTC. The chain recombines TRBV20-1 with TRBJ2-5; D perhaps matches TRBD1 (6 bases). The V and J ends lost 5 bases and 2 bases respectively, with 15 bases between them. CDR1 is DFQATT and CDR2 is SNEGSKA in the germline V gene (reference sequence). The CDR3 sequence is 14 residues long.